This T cell receptor (beta chain) was documented in a study of CD8+CD57+ T cells in acquired aplastic anemia (dated by TCRdb to 2016 to 2019). As for the study more broadly: DNA extracted from sorted CD4+ and CD8+ cells had a mean of approximately 3.4 ug, with a range of roughly 0.2 to 30 ug. Healthy donor samples averaged roughly 10 million reads for CD4+ and 11 million to 12 million for CD8+ cells.

The study deep-sequenced TCR repertoires of sorted CD4+ and CD8+ blood T cells from severe aplastic anemia patients and healthy subjects. Ficoll-Paque density gradient centrifugation was used to isolate peripheral blood mononuclear cells. Before DNA was extracted, CD4+ and CD8+ T cells were sorted using either FACS or magnetic beads. V is clipped by 1 base and J by 0 bases, and the sequence between their germline boundaries is 10 bases long. There are 14 amino acids in the CDR3, from cysteine to phenylalanine inclusive. Only the CDR3 region is kept as DNA, spanning 42 bases read in frame from base 1. CDR1 DFQATT and CDR2 SNEGSKA are derived from the germline V gene (reference sequence). This clonotype has ten or more counts. Its specific antigen is unknown. Per-nucleotide qualities are absent, and no much larger clonotype sits a single base away. Study-wide conclusions, independent of this receptor: Between patients and healthy controls, no significant difference in CD8+ Simpson's diversity was found (P=0.060). Roughly 30 CD8+ CDR3 sequences were found to be shared between patients and controls, but these sequences appeared to be highly expressed in patients and within the immunodominant clones of the patients.

TCR beta VDJ combination and CDR3 sequence profiling used genomic DNA as the template. An Illumina HiSeq 2000 was used for TCR repertoire sequencing. The authors' pipeline ran thus. Repertoires were assessed using TRBV/TRBJ rearrangement plots, CDR3 size and DJ length profiles, and Simpson's diversity index. The most abundant DNA sequence in the deep sequencing data was taken as the immunodominant clone. CDR3 amino acid sequences were checked for sharing between subjects and were compared against published repertoires and the VDJdb database. TCRdb's own reprocessing of the public reads used fastp at Q25 and MiXCR and kept productive beta chains. Entries are consolidated by CDR3 protein sequence, retaining the most common genes and DNA. V and J calls and clone size were set by TCRdb, not the authors. The sample table contains around 150,000 distinct CDR3 sequences; only one count was recorded for around two fifths of them. More than 7% of the sample is in the top ten clones.

The TCR originated in a human donor in good health, serving as a control. What was sequenced was sorted CD4+, CD8+, or CD8+CD57+ T cells (not recorded which) from PBMCs. The sequence joins TRBV20-1 to TRBJ2-7; the D gene assignment is perhaps TRBD1 or TRBD2, with each matching 6 bases. The nucleotide sequence is TGCAGTGCTAGAGGGAGGGGGGCCTCCTACGAGCAGTACTTC. It codes for CSARGRGASYEQYF.